One sample yielded the 27 T cell receptor beta chains listed below, sequenced in a study of control samples from healthy donors and cancer patients. Produced via immunoSEQ multiplex PCR; TCRdb's table is partial and in-frame only. The sample contains some 150,000 clones, about 94% of which appear only once. The sequencing input was PBMCs. These receptor sequences come from a man between 60 and 75 years old with colorectal cancer.

The chain has TRBV27 and TRBJ2-7; 7 bases agree with TRBD1. The CDR3 contains 14 residues. V lost 5 bases, J lost 1 base, and 5 bases stayed unmatched. CDR1 and CDR2 (germline): MNHEY, SMNVEV (reference sequence). The CDR3 here is CASSPLTGSYEQYF. CDR3 sequence (DNA): TGTGCCAGCAGTCCCCTGACAGGGTCCTACGAGCAGTACTTC.

The chain is built from TRBV6-5 and TRBJ1-5; a possible D gene is TRBD1 (6 bases). V was clipped by 7 bases and J by 3 bases, with 13 bases between them. This CDR3 contains 14 residues. The germline V gene encodes CDR1 MNHEY and CDR2 SVGAGI. The CDR3 here is CASILTGVNQPQHF. CDR3 DNA: TGTGCCAGCATCCTGACAGGAGTCAATCAGCCCCAGCATTTT.

The chain uses TRBV18 and TRBJ1-6; TRBD1 is a possible D gene (6 bases). This CDR3 region has 16 residues. Trimming shortened V by 3 bases and J by 2 bases, and 11 bases separated the two germline ends. The germline CDR1 and CDR2 sequences are KGHSH and LQKENI. CDR3 region: CASSPDQGPYNSPLHF. The CDR3 DNA follows: TGTGCCAGCTCACCTGATCAGGGGCCCTATAATTCACCCCTCCACTTT.

The rearrangement uses TRBV5-1 and TRBJ2-5, with 8 bases lining up with TRBD1. V lost 4 bases and J lost 4; bases outside the gene matches: 6. From germline, CDR1 is SGHRS and CDR2 YFSETQ. There are 14 residues in the CDR3. The CDR3 loop reads CASSERTGLETQYF. The CDR3 DNA reads as TGCGCCAGCAGCGAGAGGACAGGGCTAGAGACCCAGTACTTC.

V and J are TRBV6-5 and TRBJ1-4; D gene ambiguous. This CDR3 is built from 14 residues. Germline loops: CDR1 MNHEY, CDR2 SVGAGI. Trimming pared 4 bases from V and 0 bases from J, leaving 6 bases between. As DNA, the CDR3 is TGTGCCAGCAGTTCGACGGCAACTAATGAAAAACTGTTTTTT. This sequence encodes CASSSTATNEKLFF.

The chain is built from TRBV6-5 and TRBJ1-3; D not certain. The CDR3 covers 15 residues. Between the trimmed V and J ends, which lost 9 bases and 0 bases, there was a span of 15 bases. Germline V gene data show CDR1 as MNHEY and CDR2 as SVGAGI. CDR3 sequence: CASREGGSSGNTIYF. The CDR3 DNA reads as TGTGCCAGTCGGGAGGGCGGGAGCTCTGGAAACACCATATATTTT.

This rearrangement joins TRBV28 to TRBJ1-1; the D gene is possibly TRBD1 (6 bases). V lost 6 bases and J 3 bases, leaving 11 bases between the germline ends. The CDR3 loop spans 13 amino acids. Germline V gives CDR1 MDHEN, CDR2 SYDVKM. In nucleotides, the CDR3 is TGTGCCAGCAGACGACAGGCATACACTGAAGCTTTCTTT. It translates to CASRRQAYTEAFF.

This chain connects TRBV10-3 to TRBJ2-5, with D tentatively TRBD1 or TRBD2 (5 bases each). Germline V gene lookup returns CDR1 ENHRY and CDR2 SYGVKD. V lost 9 bases and J lost 2, with 19 bases in between. The CDR3 consists of 15 residues. As DNA, the CDR3 is TGTGCCATTTCGGGGCCGAACATGGGGCAAGAGACCCAGTACTTC. This translates into CAISGPNMGQETQYF.

The rearrangement uses TRBV7-9 and TRBJ1-2, with 11 bases matching TRBD1. The ends lost 5 bases at V and 8 bases at J; junction bases unmatched: 7. The CDR3 runs 14 residues. Germline values: CDR1 SEHNR, CDR2 FQNEAQ (reference sequence). CDR3 loop: CASSPTGQGEGYTF. CDR3 DNA sequence: TGTGCCAGCAGCCCTACGGGACAGGGGGAAGGCTACACCTTC. Filled out from reference TRBV7-9 and TRBJ1-2, the complete variable domain reads DTGVSQNPRHKITKRGQNVTFRCDPISEHNRLYWYRQTLGQGPEFLTYFQNEAQLEKSRLLSDRFSAERPKGSFSTLEIQRTEQGDSAMYLCASSPTGQGEGYTFGSGTRLTVV.

The chain joins TRBV6-5 to TRBJ2-5; either TRBD1 or TRBD2 may fit D (5 bases each). Germline loops: CDR1 MNHEY, CDR2 SVGAGI. Trimming cost V 5 bases and J 1 base, with 14 bases left between them. This CDR3 region has 15 residues. CDR3: CASSTGPAGQETQYF. CDR3 nucleotide sequence: TGTGCCAGCAGTACGGGGCCAGCTGGCCAAGAGACCCAGTACTTC.

The chain has TRBV19 and TRBJ2-3; D might be TRBD1 (5 bases). This CDR3 has 12 residues. The germline V gene encodes CDR1 LNHDA and CDR2 SQIVND (reference sequence). V lost 5 bases, J lost 4 bases, and 7 bases lay in between. The CDR3 DNA reads TGTGCCAGTAGTCCGACAGCAGATACGCAGTATTTT. Its translation is CASSPTADTQYF.

The V and J genes are TRBV7-2 and TRBJ1-1; 9 nucleotides align to TRBD1. The CDR3 is 16 residues long. With V trimmed by 1 base and J by 4 bases, 7 bases remained unmatched. Germline CDR1 and CDR2: SGHTA and FQGNSA. In DNA form, the CDR3 reads TGTGCCAGCAGCTTAGGCACAGGGGGCTGGGGCACTGAAGCTTTCTTT. It encodes CASSLGTGGWGTEAFF.

This chain uses TRBV5-8 with TRBJ1-1; D not certain. V lost 4 bases and J lost 1, with 11 bases in between. This CDR3 has 14 amino acids. Germline CDR1 and CDR2: SGHTS and YDEGEE. The CDR3 nucleotides are TGTGCCAGCAGCCCCGGACGGTCGAACACTGAAGCTTTCTTT. Translation: CASSPGRSNTEAFF. The full variable domain, with the rest looked up from reference TRBV5-8 and TRBJ1-1, is EAGVTQSPTHLIKTRGQQATLRCSPISGHTSVYWYQQALGLGLQFLLWYDEGEERNRGNFPPRFSGRQFPNYSSELNVNALELEDSALYLCASSPGRSNTEAFFGQGTRLTVV.

V and J are TRBV9 and TRBJ1-3; tentatively, D is TRBD1 (6 bases). The germline CDR1 and CDR2 sequences are SGDLS and YYNGEE. CDR3 length: 15 amino acids. Trimming removed 0 bases from V and 4 bases from J, with 11 bases in between. CDR3 residues: CASSVDSGEGNTIYF. The CDR3, as DNA: TGTGCCAGCAGCGTAGATTCAGGGGAAGGAAACACCATATATTTT. Full variable domain (outside the CDR3, taken from reference TRBV9 and TRBJ1-3): DSGVTQTPKHLITATGQRVTLRCSPRSGDLSVYWYQQSLDQGLQFLIQYYNGEERAKGNILERFSAQQFPDLHSELNLSSLELGDSALYFCASSVDSGEGNTIYFGEGSWLTVV.

The rearrangement uses TRBV18 and TRBJ2-7; 7 bases agree with TRBD1. With 4 bases clipped from V and 3 bases from J, the junction kept 9 bases outside the gene matches. The CDR3 length is 15 residues. Germline V gives CDR1 KGHSH, CDR2 LQKENI. The CDR3 DNA follows: TGTGCCAGCTCACTCCTAGGGACAGTAGACTACGAGCAGTACTTC. This encodes CASSLLGTVDYEQYF.

A single count supports this clone. CDR3 in DNA: TGTGCCAGCAGGACAGGGACAGTCATGTACCAAGAGACCCAGTACTTC. Translated, it gives CASRTGTVMYQETQYF. V is TRBV7-2 and J is TRBJ2-5; TRBD1 matches at 7 bases. Germline lookup yields CDR1 SGHTA and CDR2 FQGNSA. The V gene end was trimmed by 6 bases and the J gene end by 0 bases; junction bases not matched to a gene: 10. The CDR3 contains 16 residues.

This clone appeared a single time. The chain employs TRBV11-3 and TRBJ2-7; D is unresolved. The CDR3 consists of 14 residues. The germline gives CDR1 SGHNT, CDR2 YENEEA. Trimming shortened V by 0 bases and J by 6 bases, and 12 bases separated the two germline ends. Written as DNA, the CDR3 is TGTGCCAGCAGCTTAGATAATTTGGCTTCCGAGCAGTACTTC. Its translation is CASSLDNLASEQYF.

This chain connects TRBV6-1 to TRBJ1-3, with D possibly TRBD1 on 6 matching bases. The CDR3 sequence is 15 residues long. The V end lost 3 bases, the J end lost 9 bases, and 18 bases lay between the germline ends. CDR1 and CDR2 from the germline V gene are MNHNS and SASEGT. CDR3 sequence: CASSDGQYWGTTIYF. The CDR3 bases are TGTGCCAGCAGTGACGGACAGTATTGGGGGACCACCATATATTTT.

The V gene is TRBV10-3, the J gene TRBJ1-4; tentative D call: TRBD1 (6 bases). Germline V lookup: CDR1 ENHRY, CDR2 SYGVKD. With 10 bases removed from V and 7 bases from J, the gap between germline ends came to 28 bases. The CDR3 length is 17 residues. As DNA, the CDR3 is TGTGCCACAACTCCCGGCGTAGGGACGGGGGCAGGTGAAAAACTGTTTTTT. Its translation: CATTPGVGTGAGEKLFF.

The J gene is TRBJ1-2, the V gene TRBV10-3, with D unresolved. This CDR3 contains 18 residues. CDR1 and CDR2 from the germline V gene are ENHRY and SYGVKD. Trimming shortened V by 2 bases and J by 0 bases, and 19 bases separated the two germline ends. CDR3 sequence reads: CAISEDGFPSEANYGYTF. The DNA of the CDR3 is TGTGCCATCAGTGAGGATGGCTTCCCCTCAGAAGCTAACTATGGCTACACCTTC.

The chain uses TRBV23-1 and TRBJ2-5, with D unclear. TRBV23-1 is reported as an ORF; its role is uncertain. The V end lost 3 bases, the J end lost 4 bases, and 15 bases lay between the germline ends. The CDR3 runs 15 residues. This CDR3 reads CASSHGHPPIETQYF. CDR3 DNA sequence: TGCGCCAGCAGTCATGGGCATCCTCCAATAGAGACCCAGTACTTC.

This chain connects TRBV27 to TRBJ1-3; 7 bases align to TRBD1. The CDR3 totals 16 residues. Germline V gene data show CDR1 as MNHEY and CDR2 as SMNVEV (reference sequence). The J segment lost 3 bases and the V segment lost 8 bases, leaving 13 bases of the junction unmatched. Written as DNA, the CDR3 is TGTGCCAGCCGACAGGGTTCCATCGAGGGTGGAAACACCATATATTTT. It translates to CASRQGSIEGGNTIYF.

The rearrangement joins TRBV18 to TRBJ2-3; 7 bases fit TRBD2. The CDR3 contains 16 residues. With V trimmed by 3 bases and J by 0 bases, 6 bases remained unmatched. CDR1 and CDR2 (germline): KGHSH, LQKENI. CDR3 amino acids: CASSPPSGLSTDTQYF. For the CDR3, the DNA is TGTGCCAGCTCACCTCCTAGCGGACTAAGCACAGATACGCAGTATTTT.

The chain combines TRBV30 with TRBJ1-2; 9 bases map to TRBD1. Per germline, CDR1 GTSNPN and CDR2 SVGIG (reference sequence). The CDR3 runs 13 residues. The junction had 7 bases not matched to a gene; V was cut back by 7 bases and J by 4 bases. The CDR3 spells CASPGQGIYGYTF. The CDR3 bases are TGTGCCTCACCGGGACAGGGAATCTATGGCTACACCTTC.

This clone is a singleton in its sample. The gene calls are TRBV2 and TRBJ2-7, with D unresolved. Germline CDR1 SNHLY, CDR2 FYNNEI. CDR3 size: 14 residues. The V and J ends lost 5 bases and 2 bases respectively, with 13 bases between them. CDR3 sequence (DNA): TGTGCCAGCAGTCCCGACTGGTCCCCCTACGAGCAGTACTTC. Protein: CASSPDWSPYEQYF.

The chain links TRBV7-2 to TRBJ1-3; D is uncertain. The V end was cut by 2 bases, the J end by 8 bases, with 10 bases between. The V gene's germline CDR1 is SGHTA and CDR2 FQGNSA. The CDR3 is 13 residues long. CDR3: CASSLFTQDTIYF. In DNA, the CDR3 is TGTGCCAGCAGCTTATTTACCCAGGACACCATATATTTT.

The chain carries TRBV5-1 and TRBJ2-7; 8 bases agree with TRBD1. The trim removed 4 bases at V and 5 bases at J, leaving 14 bases unmatched. The CDR3 spans 16 residues. Per the germline V gene, CDR1 is SGHRS and CDR2 is YFSETQ. CDR3: CASSPLKTGVSNEQYF. In nucleotides, the CDR3 is TGCGCCAGCAGCCCCCTGAAGACAGGGGTCAGCAACGAGCAGTACTTC.